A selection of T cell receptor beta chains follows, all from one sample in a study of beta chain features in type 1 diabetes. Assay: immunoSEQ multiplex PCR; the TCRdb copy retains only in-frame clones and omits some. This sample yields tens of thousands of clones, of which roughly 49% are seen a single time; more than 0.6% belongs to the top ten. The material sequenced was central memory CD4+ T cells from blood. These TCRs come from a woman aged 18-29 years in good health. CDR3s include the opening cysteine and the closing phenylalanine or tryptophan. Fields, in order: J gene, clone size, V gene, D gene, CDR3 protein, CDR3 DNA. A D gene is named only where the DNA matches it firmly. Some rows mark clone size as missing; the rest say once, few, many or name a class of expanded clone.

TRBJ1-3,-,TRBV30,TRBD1,CAWRSQGGGNTIYF,TGTGCCTGGAGGTCCCAAGGGGGCGGAAACACCATATATTTT
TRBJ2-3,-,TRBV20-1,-,CSAGGGTQYF,TGCAGTGCGGGGGGTGGTACGCAGTATTTT
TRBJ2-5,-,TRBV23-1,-,CASLRMRGSNLPRGTQYF,TGCGCCAGCCTTAGAATGAGGGGGTCTAACCTTCCAAGAGGGACCCAGTACTTC
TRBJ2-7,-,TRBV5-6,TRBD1,CASSLIGGQGLYEQYF,TGTGCCAGCAGCTTGATTGGGGGACAGGGTCTCTACGAGCAGTACTTC
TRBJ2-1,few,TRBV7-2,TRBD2,CASSLELAGASSYNEQFF,TGTGCCAGCAGCTTAGAACTAGCGGGGGCCAGCTCCTACAATGAGCAGTTCTTC
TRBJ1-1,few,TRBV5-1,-,CASSRDSGTEAFF,TGCGCCAGCAGCCGGGACTCGGGCACTGAAGCTTTCTTT
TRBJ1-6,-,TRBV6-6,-,CASSLLLGDSPLHF,TGTGCCAGCAGTTTGCTCCTCGGGGATTCACCCCTCCACTTT
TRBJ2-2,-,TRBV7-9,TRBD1,CASSLLGQGNGELFF,TGTGCCAGCAGCTTATTGGGACAGGGGAACGGGGAGCTGTTTTTT
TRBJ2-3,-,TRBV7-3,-,CASSLTTGDTQYF,TGTGCCAGCAGCCTCACGACAGGCGATACGCAGTATTTT
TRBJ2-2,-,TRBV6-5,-,CATAGGGTNTGELFF,TGTGCCACTGCCGGAGGAGGGACGAACACCGGGGAGCTGTTTTTT
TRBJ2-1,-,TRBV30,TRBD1,CAWANYGQGNEQFF,TGTGCCTGGGCGAATTACGGACAGGGCAATGAGCAGTTCTTC
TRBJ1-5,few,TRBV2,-,CASSGSGRNQPQHF,TGTGCCAGCAGTGGCTCAGGCCGCAATCAGCCCCAGCATTTT
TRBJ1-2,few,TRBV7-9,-,CASSGLPNYGYTF,TGTGCCAGCAGCGGACTGCCGAACTATGGCTACACCTTC
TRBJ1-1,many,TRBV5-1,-,CASSLAQGTAEAFF,TGCGCCAGCAGCTTAGCCCAGGGGACGGCTGAAGCTTTCTTT
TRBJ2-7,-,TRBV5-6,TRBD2,CASSVRPTSRAYEQYF,TGTGCCAGCAGCGTAAGACCGACTAGCAGAGCCTACGAGCAGTACTTC
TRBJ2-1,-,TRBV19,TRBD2,CASSMLAGGSYNEQFF,TGTGCCAGTAGTATGCTAGCGGGTGGTTCCTACAATGAGCAGTTCTTC
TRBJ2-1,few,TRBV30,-,CAWSFTGNDNEQFF,TGTGCCTGGAGTTTCACGGGGAATGACAATGAGCAGTTCTTC
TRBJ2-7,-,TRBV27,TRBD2,CASRRLAGVPEQYF,TGTGCCAGCAGGAGACTAGCGGGAGTTCCCGAGCAGTACTTC
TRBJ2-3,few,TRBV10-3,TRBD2,CAISESKGLARTDTQYF,TGTGCCATCAGTGAGTCCAAGGGACTAGCGCGAACAGATACGCAGTATTTT
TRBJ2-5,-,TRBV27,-,CASSLANQETQYF,TGTGCCAGCAGTTTGGCCAACCAAGAGACCCAGTACTTC
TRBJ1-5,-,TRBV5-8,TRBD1,CASSWDRGSQPQHF,TGTGCCAGCAGTTGGGACAGGGGGAGCCAGCCCCAGCATTTT